The entry below describes one T cell receptor beta chain. This CDR3 spans 17 amino acids. V lost 7 bases and J lost 4; bases outside the gene matches: 14. Germline-derived CDR1 and CDR2 are DFQATT and SNEGSKA (reference sequence). This sample was included in a study of T-cell reconstitution after alpha-beta-depleted transplantation in children. Unique molecular identifiers tagged the TCRbeta library. MiXCR was run by TCRdb on the PCR reads, yielding one entry per CDR3 protein. This repertoire shows about 500,000 distinct CDR3 sequences, approximately 32% found once; its top ten account for around 2.5%.

The clonotype originates from a human donor who donated a stem cell graft to a child with aplastic anemia. The sample was PBMCs from the stem cell graft donor, taken from the stem cell graft. V gene TRBV20-1 combines with J gene TRBJ2-6; 9 bases are shared with TRBD1. CDR3 bases: TGCAGTGGGACCTCCGGGACAGGGATCGGCGGGGCCAACGTCCTGACTTTC. It encodes CSGTSGTGIGGANVLTF.